This T cell receptor beta chain comes out of a study of T cell responses to AZD1222 COVID-19 vaccine. V lost 0 bases to trimming and J lost 2 bases, with 9 bases between them. CDR3 length: 14 residues. CDR1 and CDR2 from the germline V gene are SGHRS and YFSETQ. This clone showed up just once. Measured with immunoSEQ multiplex PCR; TCRdb has only the in-frame clones, and not every one. The data hold some 200,000 clones, with 90% to 95% observed a single time. The sequence was collected from an adult who received the AZD1222 COVID-19 vaccine. The material sequenced was peripheral blood, taken 28 days after the second AZD1222 dose. This sequence joins TRBV5-1 and TRBJ2-7; D may be TRBD1 (6 bases). The CDR3 region has the DNA TGCGCCAGCAGCTTGGAGGGGGAGACCTACGAGCAGTACTTC. Its protein product is CASSLEGETYEQYF.